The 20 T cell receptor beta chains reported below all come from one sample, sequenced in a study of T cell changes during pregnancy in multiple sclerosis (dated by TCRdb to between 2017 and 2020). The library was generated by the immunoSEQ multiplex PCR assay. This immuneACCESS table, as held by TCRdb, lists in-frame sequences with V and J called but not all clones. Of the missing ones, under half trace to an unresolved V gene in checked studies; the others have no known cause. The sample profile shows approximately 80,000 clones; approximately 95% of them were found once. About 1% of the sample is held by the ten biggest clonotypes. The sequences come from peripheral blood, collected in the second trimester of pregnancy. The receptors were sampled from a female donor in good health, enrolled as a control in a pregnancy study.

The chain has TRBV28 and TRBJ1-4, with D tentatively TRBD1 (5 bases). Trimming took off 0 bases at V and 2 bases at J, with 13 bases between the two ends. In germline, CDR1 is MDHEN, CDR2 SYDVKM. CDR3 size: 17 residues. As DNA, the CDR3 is TGTGCCAGCAGTTTATGGGGGGGAAAGGGCACTAATGAAAAACTGTTTTTT. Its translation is CASSLWGGKGTNEKLFF.

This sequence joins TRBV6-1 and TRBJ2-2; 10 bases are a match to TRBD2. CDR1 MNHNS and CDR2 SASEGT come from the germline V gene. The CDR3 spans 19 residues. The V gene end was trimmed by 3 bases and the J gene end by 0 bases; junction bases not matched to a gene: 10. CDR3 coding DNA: TGTGCCAGCAGTGAGAGGGGGACTAGCGCCTACGCGAACACCGGGGAGCTGTTTTTT. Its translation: CASSERGTSAYANTGELFF.

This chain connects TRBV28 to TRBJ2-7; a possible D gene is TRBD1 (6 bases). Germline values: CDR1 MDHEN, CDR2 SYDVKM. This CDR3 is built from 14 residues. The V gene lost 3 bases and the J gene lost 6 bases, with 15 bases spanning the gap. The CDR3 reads CASSFWAGTFEQYF. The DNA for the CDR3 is TGTGCCAGCAGTTTCTGGGCAGGGACATTCGAGCAGTACTTC.

CDR3 amino acids: CASRLDIGVRTEAFF. The CDR3 bases are TGTGCCAGTAGGTTGGACATAGGGGTGAGGACTGAAGCTTTCTTT. The gene calls are TRBV19 and TRBJ1-1; D may be TRBD1 (5 bases). Trimming pared 6 bases from V and 5 bases from J, leaving 19 bases between. Germline V lookup: CDR1 LNHDA, CDR2 SQIVND (reference sequence). This CDR3 has 15 residues.

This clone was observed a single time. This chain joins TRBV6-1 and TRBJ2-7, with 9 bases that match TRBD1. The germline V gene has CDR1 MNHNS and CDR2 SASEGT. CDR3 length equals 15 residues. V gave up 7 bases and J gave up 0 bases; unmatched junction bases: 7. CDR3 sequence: CASKIGTGNSYEQYF. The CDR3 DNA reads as TGTGCCAGCAAGATCGGGACAGGGAACTCCTACGAGCAGTACTTC.

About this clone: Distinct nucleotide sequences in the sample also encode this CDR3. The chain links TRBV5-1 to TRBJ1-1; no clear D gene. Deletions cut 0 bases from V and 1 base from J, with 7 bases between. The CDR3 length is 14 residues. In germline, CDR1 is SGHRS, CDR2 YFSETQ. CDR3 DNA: TGCGCCAGCAGCTTGGCCGGGAGGAACACTGAAGCTTTCTTT. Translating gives CASSLAGRNTEAFF.

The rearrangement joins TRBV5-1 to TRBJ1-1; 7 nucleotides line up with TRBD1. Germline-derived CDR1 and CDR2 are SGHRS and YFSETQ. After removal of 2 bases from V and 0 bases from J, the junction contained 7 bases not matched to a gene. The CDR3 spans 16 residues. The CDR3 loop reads CASSLGGLGLNTEAFF. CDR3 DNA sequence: TGCGCCAGCAGCTTAGGGGGCCTGGGGTTGAACACTGAAGCTTTCTTT.

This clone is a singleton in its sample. The CDR3 reads CASSSLAGGPQETQYF. The CDR3 nucleotides are TGTGCCAGCAGCTCGTTAGCGGGAGGGCCGCAAGAGACCCAGTACTTC. The chain has TRBV7-6 and TRBJ2-5; TRBD2 matches at 11 bases. This CDR3 has 16 residues. V trimming: 4 bases; J trimming: 2 bases; junction bases outside the gene matches: 6. Germline V lookup: CDR1 SGHVS, CDR2 FNYEAQ.

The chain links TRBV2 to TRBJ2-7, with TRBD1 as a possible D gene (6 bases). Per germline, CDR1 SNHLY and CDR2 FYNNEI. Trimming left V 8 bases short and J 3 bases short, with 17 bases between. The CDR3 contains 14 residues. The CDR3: CASFGTTKNYEQYF. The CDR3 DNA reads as TGTGCCAGCTTTGGGACAACAAAAAACTACGAGCAGTACTTC. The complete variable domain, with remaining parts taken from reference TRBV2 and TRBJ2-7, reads EPEVTQTPSHQVTQMGQEVILRCVPISNHLYFYWYRQILGQKVEFLVSFYNNEISEKSEIFDDQFSVERPDGSNFTLKIRSTKLEDSAMYFCASFGTTKNYEQYFGPGTRLTVT.

The CDR3 sequence: CASSLGDRGYTEAFF. The CDR3, as DNA: TGCGCCAGCAGCTTGGGGGACAGGGGTTACACTGAAGCTTTCTTT. The chain is built from TRBV5-1 and TRBJ1-1; TRBD1 matches at 10 bases. V shed 0 bases and J 3 bases; nucleotides not matched to a gene: 2. CDR1 is SGHRS and CDR2 is YFSETQ in the germline V gene. The CDR3 extends over 15 amino acids. Full variable domain (outside the CDR3, taken from reference TRBV5-1 and TRBJ1-1): KAGVTQTPRYLIKTRGQQVTLSCSPISGHRSVSWYQQTPGQGLQFLFEYFSETQRNKGNFPGRFSGRQFSNSRSEMNVSTLELGDSALYLCASSLGDRGYTEAFFGQGTRLTVV.

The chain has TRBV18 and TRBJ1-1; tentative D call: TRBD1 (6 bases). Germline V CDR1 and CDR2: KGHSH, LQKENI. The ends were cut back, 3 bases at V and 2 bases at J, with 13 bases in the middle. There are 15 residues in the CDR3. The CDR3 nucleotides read TGTGCCAGCTCACCTATAGTGACAGGTAACACTGAAGCTTTCTTT. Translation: CASSPIVTGNTEAFF.

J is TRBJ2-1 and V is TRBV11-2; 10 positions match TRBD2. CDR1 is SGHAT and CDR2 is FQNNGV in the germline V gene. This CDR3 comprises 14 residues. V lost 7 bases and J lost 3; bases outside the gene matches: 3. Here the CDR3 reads CASNPSGGYNEQFF. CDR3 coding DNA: TGTGCCAGCAACCCTAGCGGGGGCTACAATGAGCAGTTCTTC.

CDR3 nucleotides: TGTGCCAGCAGTTTGAACCTCAGGGCTCCCTATGGCTACACCTTC. This encodes CASSLNLRAPYGYTF. The rearrangement joins TRBV6-5 to TRBJ1-2; tentative D call: TRBD1 (5 bases). CDR1 is MNHEY, CDR2 SVGAGI, per germline. This CDR3 spans 15 amino acids. The germline V and J ends were trimmed by 4 bases and 4 bases, with 16 bases remaining between them.

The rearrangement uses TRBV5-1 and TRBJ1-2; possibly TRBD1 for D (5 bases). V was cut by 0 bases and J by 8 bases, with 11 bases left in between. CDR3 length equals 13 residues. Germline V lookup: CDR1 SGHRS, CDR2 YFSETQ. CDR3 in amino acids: CASSLEGYGGYTF. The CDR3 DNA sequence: TGCGCCAGCAGCTTGGAGGGGTATGGAGGCTACACCTTC.

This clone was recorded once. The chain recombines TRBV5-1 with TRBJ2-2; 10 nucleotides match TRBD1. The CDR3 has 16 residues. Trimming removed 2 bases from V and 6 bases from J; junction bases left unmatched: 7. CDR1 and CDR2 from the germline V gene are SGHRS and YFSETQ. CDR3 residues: CASSLQGQGISGELFF. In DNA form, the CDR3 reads TGCGCCAGCAGCTTACAGGGACAGGGGATATCCGGGGAGCTGTTTTTT.

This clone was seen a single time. The CDR3 DNA follows: TGTGCCAGCAGCCCGAACCGGGACAGGGTGTACTTC. Translated: CASSPNRDRVYF. The chain couples TRBV5-6 to TRBJ2-7; 9 bases fit TRBD1. The J segment lost 12 bases and the V segment lost 4 bases, leaving 8 bases of the junction unmatched. CDR1 and CDR2 from the germline V gene are SGHDT and YYEEEE. This CDR3 comprises 12 residues.

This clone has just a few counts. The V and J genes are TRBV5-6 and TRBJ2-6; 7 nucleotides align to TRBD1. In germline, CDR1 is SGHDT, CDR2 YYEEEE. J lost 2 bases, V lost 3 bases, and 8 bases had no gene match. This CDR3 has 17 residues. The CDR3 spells CASSSRGLPPGANVLTF. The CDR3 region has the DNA TGTGCCAGCAGCTCGAGGGGGCTCCCACCTGGGGCCAACGTCCTGACTTTC.

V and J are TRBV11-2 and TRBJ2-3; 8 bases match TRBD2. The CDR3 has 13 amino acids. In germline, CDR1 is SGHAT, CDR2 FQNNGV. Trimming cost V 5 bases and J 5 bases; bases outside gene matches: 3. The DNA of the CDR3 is TGTGCCAGCAGCCCCCGGGAGGGAGATACGCAGTATTTT. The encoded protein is CASSPREGDTQYF.

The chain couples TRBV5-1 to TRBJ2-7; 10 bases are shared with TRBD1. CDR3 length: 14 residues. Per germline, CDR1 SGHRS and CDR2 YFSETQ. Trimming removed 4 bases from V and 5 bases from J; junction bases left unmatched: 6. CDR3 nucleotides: TGCGCCAGCAGCCGAGGGACAGGGGTCAACGAGCAGTACTTC. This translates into CASSRGTGVNEQYF.

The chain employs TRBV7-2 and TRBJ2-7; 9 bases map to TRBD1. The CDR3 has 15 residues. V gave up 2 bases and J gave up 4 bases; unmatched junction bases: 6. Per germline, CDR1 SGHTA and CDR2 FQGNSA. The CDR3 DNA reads TGTGCCAGCAGCTTACTACCGGGACAGGGATACGAGCAGTACTTC. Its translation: CASSLLPGQGYEQYF.